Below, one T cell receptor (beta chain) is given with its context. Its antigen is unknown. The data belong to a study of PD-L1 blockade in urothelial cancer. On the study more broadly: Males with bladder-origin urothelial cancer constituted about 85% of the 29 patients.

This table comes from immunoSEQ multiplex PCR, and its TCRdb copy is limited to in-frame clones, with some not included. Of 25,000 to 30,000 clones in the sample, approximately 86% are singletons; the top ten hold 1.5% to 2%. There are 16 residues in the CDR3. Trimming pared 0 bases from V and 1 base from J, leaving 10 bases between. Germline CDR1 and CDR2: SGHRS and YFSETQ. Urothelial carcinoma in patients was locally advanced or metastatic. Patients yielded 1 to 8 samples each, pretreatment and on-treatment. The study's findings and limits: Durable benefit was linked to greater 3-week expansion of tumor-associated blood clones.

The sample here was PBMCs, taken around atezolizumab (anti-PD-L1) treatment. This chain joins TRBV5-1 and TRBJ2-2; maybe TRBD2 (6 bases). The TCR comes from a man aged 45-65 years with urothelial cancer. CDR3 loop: CASSLEYGGNTGELFF. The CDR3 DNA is TGCGCCAGCAGCTTGGAATACGGGGGGAACACCGGGGAGCTGTTTTTT.